The present T cell receptor (beta chain) was sequenced within a study of cytomegalovirus exposure and HLA in healthy donors. The CDR3 is made up of 16 amino acids. V was pared by 0 bases and J by 9 bases, with 19 bases between. Per germline, CDR1 SGHRS and CDR2 YFSETQ. In its sample, this clone was seen once. PCR primers comprised 60 Vbeta and 13 Jbeta primers. Libraries were prepared by immunoSEQ multiplex PCR; TCRdb keeps only in-frame clonotypes and omits some of them. Counted here are fewer than 350,000 clones, about 90% occurring once; the ten biggest clones make up about 2%. The source material was PBMCs. This receptor was obtained from a woman aged 18 to 35 in good health and CMV-seronegative. The V gene is TRBV5-1, the J gene TRBJ2-1; D is uncertain. The CDR3: CASSLGVSGWQTEQFF. CDR3 bases: TGCGCCAGCAGCTTGGGGGTCTCCGGGTGGCAGACTGAGCAGTTCTTC. Complete variable domain (other parts from reference TRBV5-1 and TRBJ2-1): KAGVTQTPRYLIKTRGQQVTLSCSPISGHRSVSWYQQTPGQGLQFLFEYFSETQRNKGNFPGRFSGRQFSNSRSEMNVSTLELGDSALYLCASSLGVSGWQTEQFFGPGTRLTVL.